Following are 31 T cell receptor beta chains from one sample sequenced in a study of T cell changes during pregnancy in multiple sclerosis. The method was immunoSEQ multiplex PCR; TCRdb's version includes in-frame clones alone and lacks a portion of them. Seen here are more than 25,000 clones, 89% observed once, and the top ten hold 11%. Sequenced here: CD8+ T cells from peripheral blood mononuclear cells, sampled in the third trimester of pregnancy. The receptors were gathered from a female donor with multiple sclerosis, enrolled in a pregnancy study.

This chain links TRBV9 with TRBJ2-1; 7 bases line up with TRBD2. J gave up 6 bases and V 0 bases, and 3 bases lay outside the gene matches. The CDR3 contains 14 residues. Germline CDR1 SGDLS, CDR2 YYNGEE. The CDR3 coding sequence is TGTGCCAGCAGCGTAGGATCGGGGGGCAATGAGCAGTTCTTC. This codes for CASSVGSGGNEQFF.

The gene calls are TRBV30 and TRBJ1-1; unclear D gene. Germline V gene data show CDR1 as GTSNPN and CDR2 as SVGIG (reference sequence). V was trimmed by 3 bases and J by 8 bases, leaving 10 bases between them. The CDR3 runs to 11 residues. The CDR3 is CAWSRQVEAFF. CDR3 DNA: TGTGCCTGGAGCCGACAAGTCGAAGCTTTCTTT.

In regard to this clone: Because the CDR3's place on the DNA is in doubt, the DNA is left out and the CDR3 is given as listed by TCRdb. The chain carries TRBV5-4 and TRBJ1-6; the DNA was not used to check the table's D call, TRBD1. The CDR3 is 12 amino acids long, termini counted. Germline V CDR1 and CDR2: SGHNT, YYREEE (reference sequence). CDR3 sequence reads: CASSFGQGIFYF.

The chain joins TRBV5-6 to TRBJ2-1; a weak D match, TRBD2 (6 bases). The V end lost 7 bases, the J end lost 0 bases, and 17 bases lay between the germline ends. The CDR3 covers 16 residues. CDR1 SGHDT and CDR2 YYEEEE come from the germline V gene. CDR3 DNA sequence: TGTGCCAGCCTGTCGATCGGGCGGGGCTCCTACAATGAGCAGTTCTTC. Protein product: CASLSIGRGSYNEQFF.

A single count supports this clone. The chain carries TRBV7-6 and TRBJ2-1; TRBD2 matches at 12 bases. The CDR3 has 17 amino acids. Germline loops: CDR1 SGHVS, CDR2 FNYEAQ. V gave up 5 bases and J gave up 2 bases; unmatched junction bases: 7. The chain's CDR3 is CASSGRGTSGPYNEQFF. The CDR3 bases are TGTGCCAGCAGCGGACGCGGGACTAGCGGGCCCTACAATGAGCAGTTCTTC. Drawing the rest from reference TRBV7-6 and TRBJ2-1, the complete variable domain is GAGVSQSPRYKVTKRGQDVALRCDPISGHVSLYWYRQALGQGPEFLTYFNYEAQQDKSGLPNDRFSAERPEGSISTLTIQRTEQRDSAMYRCASSGRGTSGPYNEQFFGPGTRLTVL.

The chain carries TRBV5-1 and TRBJ2-1; 11 nucleotides line up with TRBD1. V trimming: 3 bases; J trimming: 10 bases; junction bases outside the gene matches: 3. From germline, CDR1 is SGHRS and CDR2 YFSETQ. The CDR3 length is 13 residues. The CDR3 loop is CASSSGTGGEQFF. The CDR3 DNA reads TGCGCCAGCAGCTCAGGGACAGGGGGGGAGCAGTTCTTC.

This chain uses TRBV27 with TRBJ2-1, with 9 bases matching TRBD2. The CDR3 is made up of 16 amino acids. With V trimmed by 0 bases and J by 8 bases, 8 bases remained unmatched. Germline CDR1 MNHEY, CDR2 SMNVEV (reference sequence). CDR3 region: CASSLSPGLASDEQFF. The CDR3 DNA reads as TGTGCCAGCAGTTTATCGCCGGGACTAGCTAGCGATGAGCAGTTCTTC.

The chain carries TRBV27 and TRBJ1-5; 8 bases line up with TRBD1. V lost 4 bases, J lost 6 bases, and 5 bases stayed unmatched. Germline V lookup: CDR1 MNHEY, CDR2 SMNVEV (reference sequence). CDR3 length: 14 residues. CDR3 loop: CASSSTGVGQPQHF. CDR3 nucleotides: TGTGCCAGCAGTTCGACAGGGGTCGGTCAGCCCCAGCATTTT.

V usage is TRBV9 and J usage is TRBJ2-3; D might be TRBD2 (6 bases). Trimming shortened V by 0 bases and J by 8 bases, and 13 bases separated the two germline ends. The CDR3 has 14 residues. Germline loops: CDR1 SGDLS, CDR2 YYNGEE. The CDR3 loop is CASSVGDSPATQYF. The CDR3 bases are TGTGCCAGCAGCGTAGGGGACTCCCCAGCTACGCAGTATTTT.

This chain joins TRBV7-9 and TRBJ1-1; no definite D call. Germline V lookup: CDR1 SEHNR, CDR2 FQNEAQ (reference sequence). Trimming removed 3 bases at V and 4 bases at J, with 12 bases between. CDR3 length: 14 residues. CDR3 DNA sequence: TGTGCCAGCAGCTTTTTGGAGGGAGGCACTGAAGCTTTCTTT. It specifies CASSFLEGGTEAFF. The full variable domain, rest sourced from reference TRBV7-9 and TRBJ1-1, is DTGVSQNPRHKITKRGQNVTFRCDPISEHNRLYWYRQTLGQGPEFLTYFQNEAQLEKSRLLSDRFSAERPKGSFSTLEIQRTEQGDSAMYLCASSFLEGGTEAFFGQGTRLTVV.

The V gene is TRBV19, the J gene TRBJ2-7; 8 bases agree with TRBD1. Germline-derived CDR1 and CDR2 are LNHDA and SQIVND (reference sequence). CDR3 length: 13 amino acids. After removal of 6 bases from V and 3 bases from J, the junction contained 4 bases not matched to a gene. The CDR3 loop is CASRGQGLYEQYF. In DNA, the CDR3 is TGTGCCAGTAGAGGACAGGGCCTCTACGAGCAGTACTTC.

DNA of the CDR3: TGTGCCAGCAGCGTAGGAGGCTTGGCTGATGAGCAGTTCTTC. Protein sequence: CASSVGGLADEQFF. J is TRBJ2-1 and V is TRBV9; D unresolved. Germline values: CDR1 SGDLS, CDR2 YYNGEE. This CDR3 is built from 14 residues. V lost 0 bases and J 8 bases, leaving 12 bases between the germline ends.

J is TRBJ1-5 and V is TRBV7-8; weak D call: TRBD1 (5 bases). The CDR3 spans 18 residues. V was shortened by 3 bases and J by 4 bases, with 22 bases between the two germline ends. Germline V lookup: CDR1 SGHVS, CDR2 FQNEAQ. Here the CDR3 reads CASSFTHALGQVNQPQHF. In DNA, the CDR3 is TGTGCCAGCAGCTTCACCCATGCCCTAGGACAAGTAAATCAGCCCCAGCATTTT.

The chain is built from TRBV27 and TRBJ2-7; 9 bases fit TRBD1. Germline assignment: CDR1 MNHEY and CDR2 SMNVEV (reference sequence). CDR3 length: 15 amino acids. Losses at the gene ends were 2 bases for V and 4 bases for J; bases not matched to a gene: 6. CDR3 amino acids: CASSLDGTGTYEQYF. The CDR3 DNA is TGTGCCAGCAGTTTAGATGGGACAGGGACTTACGAGCAGTACTTC.

The V call is TRBV19, the J call TRBJ2-1, with 8 bases that match TRBD1. CDR3 length: 16 amino acids. V was clipped by 0 bases and J by 8 bases; unmatched bases: 9. The V gene's germline CDR1 is LNHDA and CDR2 SQIVND (reference sequence). CDR3 protein: CASSIDPPDREDEQFF. For the CDR3, the DNA is TGTGCCAGTAGTATAGATCCCCCGGACAGGGAGGATGAGCAGTTCTTC.

This rearrangement joins TRBV27 to TRBJ1-1; 8 bases align to TRBD1. V was pared by 4 bases and J by 1 base, with 2 bases of the junction left unmatched. CDR3 size: 14 residues. Looked up from germline, CDR1 is MNHEY and CDR2 is SMNVEV (reference sequence). CDR3 nucleotide sequence: TGTGCCAGCAGTTGGACAGGGCAGAACACTGAAGCTTTCTTT. It encodes CASSWTGQNTEAFF.

V usage is TRBV9 and J usage is TRBJ2-6; possible D gene TRBD1, 6 bases. Per germline, CDR1 SGDLS and CDR2 YYNGEE. The V end was cut by 4 bases, the J end by 2 bases, with 16 bases between. CDR3 size: 17 residues. The CDR3 loop reads CASSTGVGGAGANVLTF. The CDR3 DNA sequence: TGTGCCAGCAGCACGGGTGTTGGGGGCGCTGGGGCCAACGTCCTGACTTTC.

This chain uses TRBV27 with TRBJ2-7; 8 bases are a match to TRBD1. CDR1 MNHEY and CDR2 SMNVEV come from the germline V gene (reference sequence). J lost 4 bases, V lost 2 bases, and 7 bases had no gene match. The CDR3 consists of 15 residues. The DNA of the CDR3 is TGTGCCAGCAGTTTAGTTCAGGGGGCTCCTTACGAGCAGTACTTC. It yields the protein CASSLVQGAPYEQYF.

This chain links TRBV30 with TRBJ1-5; 10 bases are shared with TRBD1. CDR3 length: 14 residues. Germline assignment: CDR1 GTSNPN and CDR2 SVGIG (reference sequence). V was clipped by 2 bases and J by 6 bases; unmatched bases: 4. Here the CDR3 reads CAWSTGQGVQPQHF. CDR3 DNA: TGTGCCTGGAGTACCGGACAGGGGGTTCAGCCCCAGCATTTT.

The CDR3 region is CASSQQGLAYNEQFF. The CDR3, as DNA: TGTGCCAGCAGCCAGCAGGGACTGGCCTACAATGAGCAGTTCTTC. The gene calls are TRBV5-6 and TRBJ2-1, with a tentative D call TRBD2 (6 bases). V shed 4 bases and J shed 2 bases, with 13 bases lying between them. The length of the CDR3 is 15 residues. In germline, CDR1 is SGHDT, CDR2 YYEEEE.

The rearrangement links TRBV5-6 to TRBJ2-3; D is unclear. This CDR3 region has 12 residues. Trimming shortened V by 5 bases and J by 4 bases, and 8 bases separated the two germline ends. Germline V lookup: CDR1 SGHDT, CDR2 YYEEEE. The CDR3 is CASSPGADTQYF. The CDR3, as DNA: TGTGCCAGCAGTCCCGGTGCAGATACGCAGTATTTT.

The J gene is TRBJ1-2, the V gene TRBV21-1. TRBV21-1 is deemed a pseudogene. The CDR3 is made up of 14 amino acids. The CDR3 sequence: CASSKFKQPGGYTF. CDR3 nucleotides: TGTGCCAGCAGCAAATTTAAACAGCCGGGAGGCTACACCTTC.

V gene TRBV2 combines with J gene TRBJ1-6; D is possibly TRBD1 (5 bases). Trimming removed 5 bases at V and 7 bases at J, with 21 bases between. In germline, CDR1 is SNHLY, CDR2 FYNNEI. The CDR3 is 17 residues long. The CDR3 region has the DNA TGTGCCAGCAGTAACCCAGGAGGGGCCCCACGGAATTCACCCCTCCACTTT. Its protein product is CASSNPGGAPRNSPLHF.

The chain has TRBV5-8 and TRBJ1-4, with a weak D call TRBD1 (5 bases). The germline V and J ends were trimmed by 0 bases and 6 bases, with 12 bases remaining between them. Per germline, CDR1 SGHTS and CDR2 YDEGEE. CDR3 length: 15 residues. This chain's CDR3 is CASSLGTRSDEKLFF. CDR3 bases: TGTGCCAGCAGCTTGGGGACACGTTCTGATGAAAAACTGTTTTTT.

This chain uses TRBV7-2 with TRBJ1-1; 8 nucleotides line up with TRBD1. V shed 3 bases, J shed 6 bases, and the junction held 9 bases outside the gene matches. The germline V gene has CDR1 SGHTA and CDR2 FQGNSA. The CDR3 has 15 residues. The CDR3 is CASSFQDREGSEAFF. As DNA, the CDR3 is TGTGCCAGCAGCTTTCAGGACAGGGAGGGGTCTGAAGCTTTCTTT.

The chain has TRBV25-1 and TRBJ2-7; a weak D match, TRBD2 (5 bases). This CDR3 has 12 residues. Germline V gene data show CDR1 as MGHDK and CDR2 as SYGVNS. V lost 2 bases and J 4 bases, leaving 6 bases between the germline ends. CDR3 nucleotides: TGTGCCAGCAGTGAAGGGAGTTACGAGCAGTACTTC. Translating gives CASSEGSYEQYF.

The chain links TRBV2 to TRBJ2-7; no definite D call. The CDR3 runs 14 residues. The V end was cut by 1 base, the J end by 3 bases, with 10 bases between. Germline V CDR1 and CDR2: SNHLY, FYNNEI. The CDR3: CASSEGGPIYEQYF. In nucleotides, the CDR3 is TGTGCCAGCAGTGAAGGTGGCCCGATCTACGAGCAGTACTTC. The whole variable domain, filled in from reference TRBV2 and TRBJ2-7, reads EPEVTQTPSHQVTQMGQEVILRCVPISNHLYFYWYRQILGQKVEFLVSFYNNEISEKSEIFDDQFSVERPDGSNFTLKIRSTKLEDSAMYFCASSEGGPIYEQYFGPGTRLTVT.

This rearrangement joins TRBV7-3 to TRBJ2-1, with D perhaps TRBD1 (5 bases). Trimming shortened V by 2 bases and J by 3 bases, and 11 bases separated the two germline ends. Germline V gene lookup returns CDR1 SGHTA and CDR2 FQGTGA. CDR3 length: 15 residues. The CDR3 DNA is TGTGCCAGCAGCTTAGGCAGGGAATTCTACAATGAGCAGTTCTTC. Amino acid sequence: CASSLGREFYNEQFF.

The chain has TRBV2 and TRBJ2-3, with a tentative D call TRBD1 (5 bases). The CDR3 runs to 16 residues. Germline V gives CDR1 SNHLY, CDR2 FYNNEI. The V gene lost 3 bases and the J gene lost 4 bases, with 17 bases spanning the gap. The CDR3 nucleotides read TGTGCCAGCAGTGATCCCTCTGAAGGGGTCCCAGATACGCAGTATTTT. Its protein product is CASSDPSEGVPDTQYF.

The genes are TRBV9 and TRBJ2-7; 7 nucleotides agree with TRBD1. CDR3 size: 15 residues. Germline assignment: CDR1 SGDLS and CDR2 YYNGEE. V lost 0 bases and J lost 1; bases outside the gene matches: 4. The DNA of the CDR3 is TGTGCCAGCAGCGTAGGGGGGACAGCATCCTACGAGCAGTACTTC. It codes for CASSVGGTASYEQYF.

The chain carries TRBV27 and TRBJ2-1; D call uncertain. Germline V gene sequence: CDR1 MNHEY, CDR2 SMNVEV (reference sequence). Trimming took off 2 bases at V and 3 bases at J, with 8 bases between the two ends. The length of the CDR3 is 14 residues. The CDR3 nucleotides read TGTGCCAGCAGTTTACAGGCGATCTACAATGAGCAGTTCTTC. Protein product: CASSLQAIYNEQFF.